The rows below give T cell receptor beta chains drawn from one sample of a study of cytomegalovirus exposure and HLA in healthy donors. Profiling relied on immunoSEQ multiplex PCR, and the TCRdb table lists in-frame clones only, not all of them. The sample shows some 120,000 clones, about 96% of them seen only once. The sample consisted of PBMCs. The receptors here all came from a man younger than 30 in good health and CMV-seronegative. The CDR3 runs from the conserved cysteine through the conserved F or W.

v_call | cdr3_aa
TRBV30 | CAWSVAGTDTQYF
TRBV7-3 | CASSRQGTQETQYF
TRBV25-1 | CASSDPGQPYNEQFF
TRBV28 | CASSGGSKVNTEAFF
TRBV7-9 | CASSPPSRTSYEQYF
TRBV2 | CASSEVVEEKLFF
TRBV7-9 | CASSRTSGRPITDTQYF
TRBV7-9 | CASSKNLQGREKLFF
TRBV29-1 | CSVGATGAYEQYF
TRBV7-9 | CASSSGTGERNTEAFF
TRBV28 | CASSFQAYEQYF
TRBV5-1 | CASSLAEGLASAFF
TRBV30 | CAWDLFGSTDTQYF
TRBV5-1 | CASSLSTSRSGANVLTF
TRBV5-1 | CASSLELAGVALFF
TRBV4-1 | CASSTVTVDTQYF
TRBV29-1 | CSVGRENEQFF
TRBV11-2 | CASSFGLAGENEQYF
TRBV25-1 | CASSDLRGYEQYF
TRBV28 | CASSSGDRSSGNTIYF
TRBV18 | CASSPHTNTEAFF
TRBV4-2 | CASSQGSGNLNEQFF
TRBV29-1 | CSVENRLAGRGFF
TRBV7-9 | CASSLVQAPEAFF
TRBV14 | CASSQTTGAYGYTF
TRBV29-1 | CSGQVLPYNEQFF
TRBV5-6 | CASSVDPGGPQHF
TRBV7-2 | CASSLGDRGTVNGYTF
TRBV11-2 | CASSITGTEAFF
TRBV9 | CASSAKDRAPYEQYF
TRBV15 | CATSRVRQVNEKLFF
TRBV19 | CASSSLAGAGEQFF
TRBV7-9 | CASSSGQGILPQHF
TRBV9 | CASSRSGRANEQYF
TRBV29-1 | CSGAGTGRAEAFF
TRBV11-2 | CASTGRGSGHRNTGELFF
TRBV25-1 | CASRAPGSSSYEQYF
TRBV28 | CASSPGQGIWGQPQHF
TRBV21-1 | CASSKGKPGVYEQYF
TRBV7-9 | CASSWEQGEVEDTGELFF
TRBV7-9 | CASSFQPSSSSYEQYF
TRBV28 | CASSDFGLAGYEQYF
TRBV28 | CASSRQGSYEQYF
TRBV6-5 | CASSRDIKNIQYF
TRBV6-6 | CASGRGNTEAFF
TRBV7-9 | CASSFTGGDTEAFF
TRBV7-2 | CASSLRPDLLYNEQFF
TRBV30 | CAWSVGTGNPKHEQYF
TRBV19 | CASSIPGQGGAGELFF
TRBV29-1 | CSVEAQGSSNGYTF
TRBV28 | CASRGDRGVGTQYF
TRBV18 | CASSPGQGASDTQYF
TRBV2 | CASSSPLAGNAYEQYF
TRBV19 | CASSIGGRGYGYTF
TRBV7-3 | CASSLTGLAGDEQFF
TRBV7-2 | CASRGQVKNIQYF
TRBV2 | CASSEVHSGNTIYF
TRBV6-5 | CASSYSDRGPYNEQFF
TRBV6-5 | CASTISKGAGYTF